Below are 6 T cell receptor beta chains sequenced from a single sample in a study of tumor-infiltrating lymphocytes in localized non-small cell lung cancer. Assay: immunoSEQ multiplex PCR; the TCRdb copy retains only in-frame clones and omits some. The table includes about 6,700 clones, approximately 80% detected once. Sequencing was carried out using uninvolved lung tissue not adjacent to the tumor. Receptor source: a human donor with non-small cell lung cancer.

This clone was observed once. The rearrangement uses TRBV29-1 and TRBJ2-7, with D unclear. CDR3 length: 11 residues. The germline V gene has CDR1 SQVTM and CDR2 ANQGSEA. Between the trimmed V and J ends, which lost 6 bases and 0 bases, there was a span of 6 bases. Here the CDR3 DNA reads TGCAGCGTGGCGAGCTCCTACGAGCAGTACTTC. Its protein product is CSVASSYEQYF.

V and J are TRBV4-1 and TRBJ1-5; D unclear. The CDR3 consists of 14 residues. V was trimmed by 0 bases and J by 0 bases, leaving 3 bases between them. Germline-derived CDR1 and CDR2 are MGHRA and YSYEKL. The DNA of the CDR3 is TGCGCCAGCAGCCAAGATGGTAGCAATCAGCCCCAGCATTTT. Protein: CASSQDGSNQPQHF.

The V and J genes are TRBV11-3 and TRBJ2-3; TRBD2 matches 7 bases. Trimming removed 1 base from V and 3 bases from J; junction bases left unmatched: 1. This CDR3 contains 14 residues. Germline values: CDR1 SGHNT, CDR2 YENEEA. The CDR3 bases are TGTGCCAGCAGCTTAGGGCGGGGGACAGATACGCAGTATTTT. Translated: CASSLGRGTDTQYF. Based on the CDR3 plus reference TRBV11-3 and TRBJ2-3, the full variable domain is EAGVVQSPRYKIIEKKQPVAFWCNPISGHNTLYWYLQNLGQGPELLIRYENEEAVDDSQLPKDRFSAERLKGVDSTLKIQPAELGDSAVYLCASSLGRGTDTQYFGPGTRLTVL.

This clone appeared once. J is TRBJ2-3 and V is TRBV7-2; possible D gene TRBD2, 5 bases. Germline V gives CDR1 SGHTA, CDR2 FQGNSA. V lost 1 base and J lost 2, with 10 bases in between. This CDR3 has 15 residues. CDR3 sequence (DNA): TGTGCCAGCAGCTTAGGGGCTAGCACCACAGATACGCAGTATTTT. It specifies CASSLGASTTDTQYF.

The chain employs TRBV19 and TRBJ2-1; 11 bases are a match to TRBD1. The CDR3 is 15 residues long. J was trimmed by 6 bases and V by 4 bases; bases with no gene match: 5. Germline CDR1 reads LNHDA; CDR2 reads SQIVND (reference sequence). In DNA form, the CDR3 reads TGTGCCAGTAGTAGGACAGGGGGCAGGTTCAATGAGCAGTTCTTC. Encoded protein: CASSRTGGRFNEQFF.

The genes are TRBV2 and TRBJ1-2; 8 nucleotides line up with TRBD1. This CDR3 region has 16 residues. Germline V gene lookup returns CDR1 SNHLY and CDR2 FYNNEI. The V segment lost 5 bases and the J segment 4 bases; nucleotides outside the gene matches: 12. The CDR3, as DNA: TGTGCCAGCAGTCGAGGACAGGGTGGATCCCTCTATGGCTACACCTTC. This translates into CASSRGQGGSLYGYTF.